A selection of T cell receptor beta chains follows, all from one sample in a study of blood T cells in healthy people across ages. TCRdb itself ran the 5' RACE reads through MiXCR, one entry per CDR3 protein. The table has a few hundred thousand distinct CDR3 sequences, roughly half seen once. Sequencing was done on a sample of blood. The receptors here all came from a man between 60 and 70 years old in good health. CDR3s include the opening cysteine and the closing phenylalanine or tryptophan. Each record gives: D gene, clone size, J gene, V gene, CDR3 protein, CDR3 DNA. The D gene is left open where the match is weak. Expanded clones are given a class, and other clones once, few, many or no size at all.

d_gene: NA; abundance: NA; j_gene: TRBJ2-2; v_gene: TRBV10-2; CDR3aa: CASSERVSGTGELFF; CDR3nt: TGCGCCAGCAGCGAGAGGGTGTCAGGAACCGGGGAGCTGTTTTTT
d_gene: NA; abundance: few; j_gene: TRBJ2-7; v_gene: TRBV28; CDR3aa: CASSLFPYNEQYF; CDR3nt: TGTGCCAGCAGTTTATTCCCTTACAATGAGCAGTACTTC
d_gene: TRBD2; abundance: NA; j_gene: TRBJ2-3; v_gene: TRBV7-9; CDR3aa: CASTPAASGARGTQYF; CDR3nt: TGTGCCAGCACCCCAGCGGCTAGCGGGGCGAGGGGTACGCAGTATTTT
d_gene: NA; abundance: NA; j_gene: TRBJ2-4; v_gene: TRBV30; CDR3aa: CAWREPSAQSKNIQYF; CDR3nt: TGTGCCTGGAGAGAGCCCTCTGCCCAGTCCAAAAACATTCAGTACTTC
d_gene: NA; abundance: few; j_gene: TRBJ2-1; v_gene: TRBV15; CDR3aa: CATSRDQGHNEQFF; CDR3nt: TGTGCCACCAGCAGAGATCAGGGGCACAATGAGCAGTTCTTC
d_gene: NA; abundance: many; j_gene: TRBJ2-3; v_gene: TRBV6-1; CDR3aa: CASSPNYGTDTQYF; CDR3nt: TGTGCCAGCAGTCCTAACTATGGCACAGATACGCAGTATTTT
d_gene: NA; abundance: few; j_gene: TRBJ2-3; v_gene: TRBV9; CDR3aa: CASSAEAGRTDTQYF; CDR3nt: TGTGCCAGCAGCGCGGAAGCCGGAAGAACAGATACGCAGTATTTT
d_gene: TRBD2; abundance: NA; j_gene: TRBJ2-3; v_gene: TRBV7-3; CDR3aa: CASSPREGRADTQYF; CDR3nt: TGTGCCAGCAGCCCGCGGGAGGGCCGGGCAGATACGCAGTATTTT
d_gene: TRBD1; abundance: NA; j_gene: TRBJ2-5; v_gene: TRBV25-1; CDR3aa: CASSPQGVDETQYF; CDR3nt: TGTGCCAGCAGTCCACAGGGGGTAGACGAGACCCAGTACTTC
d_gene: TRBD2; abundance: few; j_gene: TRBJ2-7; v_gene: TRBV6-2/TRBV6-3; CDR3aa: CASSFLADEQYF; CDR3nt: TGTGCCAGCAGCTTTCTAGCGGACGAGCAGTACTTC
d_gene: NA; abundance: NA; j_gene: TRBJ1-2; v_gene: TRBV25-1; CDR3aa: CASSQLGGYTF; CDR3nt: TGTGCCAGCAGTCAACTGGGTGGCTACACCTTC
d_gene: NA; abundance: NA; j_gene: TRBJ2-1; v_gene: TRBV6-5; CDR3aa: CASSLDSRRYNEQFF; CDR3nt: TGTGCCAGCAGTCTCGACTCCCGTAGGTACAATGAGCAGTTCTTC
d_gene: NA; abundance: NA; j_gene: TRBJ2-3; v_gene: TRBV6-6; CDR3aa: CASSVTGPSDTQYF; CDR3nt: TGTGCCAGCAGTGTCACCGGACCTTCGGATACGCAGTATTTT
d_gene: TRBD2; abundance: many; j_gene: TRBJ2-3; v_gene: TRBV20-1; CDR3aa: CSAPRLAVTDTQYF; CDR3nt: TGCAGTGCCCCCCGACTAGCGGTCACAGATACGCAGTATTTT
d_gene: TRBD1; abundance: many; j_gene: TRBJ2-5; v_gene: TRBV7-2; CDR3aa: CASSLVTGAPQYF; CDR3nt: TGTGCCAGCAGCTTAGTAACAGGGGCGCCCCAGTACTTC
d_gene: NA; abundance: NA; j_gene: TRBJ2-1; v_gene: TRBV28; CDR3aa: CASSLDGFKQFF; CDR3nt: TGTGCCAGCAGTTTGGACGGCTTCAAGCAGTTCTTC
d_gene: NA; abundance: few; j_gene: TRBJ2-7; v_gene: TRBV18; CDR3aa: CASSPAWGDEQYF; CDR3nt: TGTGCCAGCTCACCCGCGTGGGGAGACGAGCAGTACTTC
d_gene: NA; abundance: many; j_gene: TRBJ2-6; v_gene: TRBV11-1; CDR3aa: CASSSQSGANVLTF; CDR3nt: TGTGCCAGCAGCTCGCAGTCTGGGGCCAACGTCCTGACTTTC
d_gene: TRBD1; abundance: NA; j_gene: TRBJ1-6; v_gene: TRBV30; CDR3aa: CAWDQGQNSPLHF; CDR3nt: TGTGCCTGGGACCAGGGACAGAATTCACCCCTCCACTTT
d_gene: TRBD1; abundance: once; j_gene: TRBJ2-4; v_gene: TRBV28; CDR3aa: CASSLLDRGQYF; CDR3nt: TGTGCCAGCAGTTTATTGGACAGGGGACAGTACTTC
d_gene: TRBD1; abundance: NA; j_gene: TRBJ2-7; v_gene: TRBV4-1; CDR3aa: CASSQGDRAYEQYF; CDR3nt: TGCGCCAGCAGCCAGGGGGACAGAGCCTACGAGCAGTACTTC
d_gene: NA; abundance: NA; j_gene: TRBJ1-6; v_gene: TRBV4-3; CDR3aa: CASSQGWTENSPPHF; CDR3nt: TGCGCCAGCAGCCAAGGATGGACGGAGAATTCACCCCCCCACTTT
d_gene: NA; abundance: NA; j_gene: TRBJ1-1; v_gene: TRBV11-1; CDR3aa: CASSYGRANTEAFF; CDR3nt: TGTGCCAGCAGCTATGGCAGGGCTAACACTGAAGCTTTCTTT
d_gene: NA; abundance: many; j_gene: TRBJ2-4; v_gene: TRBV15; CDR3aa: CATSSDTVLAKNIQYF; CDR3nt: TGTGCCACCAGCAGTGACACAGTCCTAGCCAAAAACATTCAGTACTTC
d_gene: TRBD1; abundance: NA; j_gene: TRBJ2-4; v_gene: TRBV6-1; CDR3aa: CASSRRERQGAKNIQYF; CDR3nt: TGTGCCAGCAGTAGAAGAGAAAGACAGGGAGCCAAAAACATTCAGTACTTC
d_gene: NA; abundance: NA; j_gene: TRBJ2-7; v_gene: TRBV20-1; CDR3aa: CSARAPGTYSYEQYF; CDR3nt: TGCAGTGCTAGAGCTCCGGGGACCTACTCCTACGAGCAGTACTTC
d_gene: NA; abundance: NA; j_gene: TRBJ1-2; v_gene: TRBV20-1; CDR3aa: CSARVGTKDYGYTF; CDR3nt: TGCAGTGCTAGAGTCGGGACAAAAGATTATGGCTACACCTTC
d_gene: TRBD1; abundance: NA; j_gene: TRBJ2-1; v_gene: TRBV5-6; CDR3aa: CASRLADRGRGIEQFF; CDR3nt: TGTGCCAGCAGGCTGGCTGACAGGGGGCGCGGGATTGAGCAGTTCTTC
d_gene: TRBD1; abundance: NA; j_gene: TRBJ2-4; v_gene: TRBV28; CDR3aa: CASSPPHTGVKNTQYF; CDR3nt: TGTGCCAGCAGTCCACCCCACACAGGGGTCAAAAACACTCAGTACTTC
d_gene: TRBD2; abundance: NA; j_gene: TRBJ2-7; v_gene: TRBV20-1; CDR3aa: CSAGMGGRSYEQYF; CDR3nt: TGCAGTGCCGGAATGGGGGGGAGGTCCTACGAGCAGTACTTC